These T cell receptor beta chains were read from a single sample in a study of T cell repertoires in cytomegalovirus infection. Their antigens are not known. TCRdb re-called the reads through MiXCR, storing one row per CDR3 protein. The table includes about 900,000 distinct CDR3 sequences, roughly 30% detected once. Sample: cultured CD8+ T cells from PBMCs, taken from culture after CMV antigen stimulation. The receptors shown here come from a human donor in good health (CMV status not recorded). Some clones in this sample may be carry-over from other donors' samples. Each CDR3 is given with its conserved first and last residue. A D gene is named only where the DNA matches it firmly. Size is stated for part of the rows, as once, few or many counts, or as a class when the clone is expanded.

abundance | j_gene | v_gene | d_gene | CDR3nt | CDR3aa
. | TRBJ1-1 | TRBV24-1 | . | TGTGCCACCAGTGACAGGTTTGAAGCTTTCTTT | CATSDRFEAFF
few | TRBJ1-2 | TRBV7-9 | . | TGTGCCAACAGCCGGGACACCGAGTCCTATGGCTACACCTTC | CANSRDTESYGYTF
many | TRBJ2-2 | TRBV7-8 | . | TGTGCCAGCAGCTTACGGGGAATCACCGGGGAGCTGTTTTTT | CASSLRGITGELFF
. | TRBJ2-5 | TRBV27 | TRBD2 | TGTGCCAGCAGTTTTTCAAGCGGGGGCGTGACCCAGTACTTC | CASSFSSGGVTQYF
few | TRBJ1-4 | TRBV27 | . | TGTGCCAGCAGTTTTTGGGGGACAACTAATGAAAAACTGTTTTTT | CASSFWGTTNEKLFF
many | TRBJ2-7 | TRBV7-6 | TRBD1 | TGTGCCAGCAGCTCCCCCCGGGACAGGCGCGACGAGCAGTACTTC | CASSSPRDRRDEQYF
. | TRBJ1-2 | TRBV4-1 | . | TGCGCCAGCAGCCAAGATCAACAGGCTGGAGGCTACACCTTC | CASSQDQQAGGYTF
many | TRBJ2-1 | TRBV7-6 | TRBD1 | TGTGCCAGCAGCAAGACAGGGGAGAATGAGCAGTTCTTC | CASSKTGENEQFF
. | TRBJ2-5 | TRBV12-3/TRBV12-4 | . | TGTGCCAGCAGTTTATGGCGGCAAGAGACCCAGTACTTC | CASSLWRQETQYF
few | TRBJ1-2 | TRBV7-9 | . | TGTGCCAGCAGCTTTGGGGGACCATACACCTTC | CASSFGGPYTF
. | TRBJ2-7 | TRBV2 | TRBD1 | TGTGCCAGCAACAGGGGGCGCGAGCAGTACTTC | CASNRGREQYF
many | TRBJ2-1 | TRBV7-8 | TRBD2 | TGTGCCAGCAGCTTGCGGGGGATTTACAATGAGCAGTTCTTC | CASSLRGIYNEQFF